The present T cell receptor beta chain was sequenced within a study of PD-1 blockade in classical Hodgkin lymphoma. Study-level results: Newly diagnosed patients had baseline TCR diversity that was reportedly lower than that of healthy donors. Possibly reflecting disease activity or prior therapy, repertoire differences have causes that remain undefined.

Documented time point: newly diagnosed, previously untreated cHL patient sample. Newly diagnosed, untreated classical Hodgkin lymphoma PBMCs provided comparison. Assay: immunoSEQ multiplex PCR; the TCRdb copy retains only in-frame clones and omits some. The table has fewer than 20,000 clones, around 90% seen once. In the case of this clone: Its specificity is not known.

The sequencing input was peripheral blood mononuclear cells (PBMCs). The TCR comes from a human donor with classical Hodgkin lymphoma.

As DNA, the CDR3 is TGTGCCAGCAGCGAACTGGACAGTCCCTCCTACGAGCAGTACTTC. It codes for CASSELDSPSYEQYF. The chain couples TRBV6-1 to TRBJ2-7; TRBD1 might be the D (6 bases). CDR1 is MNHNS, CDR2 SASEGT, per germline. Trimming pared 6 bases from V and 0 bases from J, leaving 15 bases between. The CDR3 has 15 amino acids.